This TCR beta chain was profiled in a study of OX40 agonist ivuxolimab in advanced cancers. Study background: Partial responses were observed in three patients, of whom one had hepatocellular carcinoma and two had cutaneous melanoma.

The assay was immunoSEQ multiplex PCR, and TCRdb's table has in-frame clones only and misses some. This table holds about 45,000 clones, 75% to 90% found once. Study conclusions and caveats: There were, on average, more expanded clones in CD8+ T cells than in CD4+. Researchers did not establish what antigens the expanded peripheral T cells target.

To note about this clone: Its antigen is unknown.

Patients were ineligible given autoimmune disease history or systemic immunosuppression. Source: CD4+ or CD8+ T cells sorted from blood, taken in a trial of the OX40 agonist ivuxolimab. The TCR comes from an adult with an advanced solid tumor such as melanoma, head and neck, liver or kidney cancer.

CDR3 coding DNA: TGTGCCAGCAGCTTGAGCAGGCTCCCCAAATACGAGCAGTACTTC. Translated, it gives CASSLSRLPKYEQYF. The chain joins TRBV11-3 to TRBJ2-7, with no clear D. Trimming removed 3 bases at V and 4 bases at J, with 16 bases between. CDR3 length: 15 residues. CDR1 and CDR2 from the germline V gene are SGHNT and YENEEA.